Reported below is one T cell receptor beta chain. This specimen comes from a study of blood T cell repertoires in COVID-19. Study details: Sources were T cells, B-cell-depleted T cells, or PBMCs; the material itself was cDNA or gDNA.

Authors' processing steps: Estimates of nucleated cell counts were drawn from the amplification of reference gene primers. Assay: immunoSEQ multiplex PCR; the TCRdb copy retains only in-frame clones and omits some. The V and J calls and clone size were taken over from that table, and D and trimming were inferred from the DNA. Here the sample spans around 180,000 clones, 65% to 90% being singletons. The TCR was taken from a human donor in a cohort sampled during active COVID-19. Sequenced sample: peripheral blood.

CDR3 nucleotides: TGTGCCAGCAGTGGATTTGACAGGGAGCCCAGACAGCCCCAGCATTTT. Its protein is CASSGFDREPRQPQHF. The rearrangement uses TRBV25-1 and TRBJ1-5; 7 positions agree with TRBD1. After removal of 4 bases from V and 7 bases from J, the junction contained 13 bases not matched to a gene. The CDR3 spans 16 residues. CDR1 and CDR2 (germline): MGHDK, SYGVNS.